A selection of T cell receptor beta chains follows, all from one sample in a study of cytomegalovirus exposure and HLA in healthy donors. The protocol was immunoSEQ multiplex PCR, while the TCRdb copy is restricted to in-frame clones and leaves out a portion. The sample has more than 130,000 clones, and its top ten clones hold under 3.5%. Material: PBMCs. These receptors originate from a man in his forties or fifties in good health and CMV-seronegative. Both conserved end residues are part of each CDR3. D genes are given only for firm matches.

V gene	D gene	J gene	CDR3 DNA	CDR3 protein
TRBV6-6	.	TRBJ1-6	TGTGCCAGCAGTTACGTTGGCAGGGCTAATTCACCCCTCCACTTT	CASSYVGRANSPLHF
TRBV9	.	TRBJ1-2	TGTGCCAGCAGCGCGCAACTCGGGAAAGGTGGCTACACCTTC	CASSAQLGKGGYTF
TRBV29-1	TRBD1	TRBJ2-7	TGCAGCGTCCGGGGACAGGGCGACGAGCAGTACTTC	CSVRGQGDEQYF
TRBV19	TRBD1	TRBJ1-1	TGTGCCAGTAGTTTCGACAGGGGGCGGGAGAACACTGAAGCTTTCTTT	CASSFDRGRENTEAFF
TRBV23-1	TRBD1	TRBJ1-1	TGCGCCAGCACGTACAGGGGGATGAACACTGAAGCTTTCTTT	CASTYRGMNTEAFF
TRBV9	TRBD1	TRBJ1-2	TGTGCCAGCAGCGTAGGAACTACAGGGGGCCCTGGCTACACCTTC	CASSVGTTGGPGYTF
TRBV7-6	TRBD1	TRBJ2-7	TGTGCCAGCAGCTTATTGGACAGGGGCGAGATAATCCCTTACGAGCAGTACTTC	CASSLLDRGEIIPYEQYF
TRBV18	.	TRBJ1-1	TGTGCCAGCTCACTAGGACAGCCCACTGAAGCTTTCTTT	CASSLGQPTEAFF
TRBV7-9	TRBD1	TRBJ1-4	TGTGCCAGCAGCGGTCAGACAGGGGGGCATGAAAAACTGCTTTTT	CASSGQTGGHEKLLF
TRBV7-8	TRBD2	TRBJ2-3	TGTGCCAGCAGCTTACTAGCGGCCCCCACAGATACGCAGTATTTT	CASSLLAAPTDTQYF
TRBV2	TRBD1	TRBJ1-3	TGTGCCAGCAGCCGGGACAGGGCTGGAAACACCATATATTTT	CASSRDRAGNTIYF
TRBV4-3	.	TRBJ1-4	TGCGCCAGCAGCCAAGATCGTCGGAGCCGAAACAAACTGTTTTTT	CASSQDRRSRNKLFF
TRBV11-2	TRBD2	TRBJ2-7	TGTGCCAGCAGCCTCACCGGGACTAACGAGCAGTACTTC	CASSLTGTNEQYF
TRBV5-1	.	TRBJ1-3	TGCGCCAGCAGCTTCCAAGAGTCCGGAAACACCATATATTTT	CASSFQESGNTIYF
TRBV6-5	TRBD1	TRBJ1-2	TGTGCCAGCAGTGAAGGACAGGATTTCTGGGGCTACACCTTC	CASSEGQDFWGYTF
TRBV5-1	TRBD1	TRBJ1-2	TGCGCCAGCAGCTTGAGACAGGGGAACTATGGCTACACCTTC	CASSLRQGNYGYTF
TRBV13	TRBD1	TRBJ1-1	TGTGCCAGCAGCCCCAAGGACAGGGCAAACACTGAAGCTTTCTTT	CASSPKDRANTEAFF
TRBV5-1	.	TRBJ2-2	TGCGCCAGCAGCTTGGGACACGCGAACACCGGGGAGCTGTCTTTT	CASSLGHANTGELSF
TRBV5-5	TRBD1	TRBJ1-4	TGTGCCAGCAGCGTTTACAGGGGGCCGGTTGAGGGGGCTAATGAAAAACTGTTTTTT	CASSVYRGPVEGANEKLFF
TRBV19	.	TRBJ2-1	TGTGCCAGTAGTTACACAGGAATAAGCTACAATGAGCAGTTCTTC	CASSYTGISYNEQFF
TRBV5-7	.	TRBJ1-3	TGTGCCAGCAGCTGCCGGGACTCTGGAAACACCATATATTTT	CASSCRDSGNTIYF
TRBV19	TRBD1	TRBJ1-4	TGTGCCAGTACCCGAGGGGGACAGATTAATGAAAAACTGTTTTTT	CASTRGGQINEKLFF
TRBV7-6	TRBD2	TRBJ2-3	TGTGCCAGCAGCTGGAGGGCTAGCGGGGGAAGCACAGATACGCAGTATTTT	CASSWRASGGSTDTQYF
TRBV14	.	TRBJ2-1	TGTGCCAGCAGCCGACACCTAGCGAGCTCCTACAATGAGCAGTTCTTC	CASSRHLASSYNEQFF
TRBV5-3	TRBD1	TRBJ2-2	TGTGCCAGAAGCTTGGTGCTTGGGACAGGGGCCGGCGGGGAGCTGTTTTTT	CARSLVLGTGAGGELFF
TRBV15	TRBD1	TRBJ2-5	TGTGCCACCAGCAGGGCCGGGACAGGGGATGGGACCCAGTACTTC	CATSRAGTGDGTQYF
TRBV19	.	TRBJ2-7	TGTGCCAGTAGTATTACCCTCCTAGCGCCAAACTACGAGCAGTACTTC	CASSITLLAPNYEQYF
TRBV18	TRBD1	TRBJ2-5	TGTGCCAGCTCATCCCCCACCGGGACAGGGGACTACGAGACCCAGTACTTC	CASSSPTGTGDYETQYF
TRBV6-5	TRBD2	TRBJ2-5	TGTGCCAGCAGCCCCCGGGGGGGCCTCCAGGAGACCCAGTACTTC	CASSPRGGLQETQYF
TRBV7-9	.	TRBJ1-2	TGTGCCAGCACCCTGACAGAAAACTATGGCTACACCTTC	CASTLTENYGYTF
TRBV9	TRBD1	TRBJ1-2	TGTGCCAGCACCCGGGACAGGGGAAACTATGGCTACACCTTC	CASTRDRGNYGYTF
TRBV10-3	.	TRBJ1-5	TGTGCCATCAGCGCGCTCCCGGGTTCACGACAGCCCCAGCATTTT	CAISALPGSRQPQHF
TRBV7-8	.	TRBJ1-6	TGTGCCAGTAGAGGGACATCTTCATCACCCCTCCACTTT	CASRGTSSSPLHF
TRBV5-4	.	TRBJ2-7	TGTGCCAGCAGCTTGAAAGACCCAGGGAGGTACGAGCAGTACTTC	CASSLKDPGRYEQYF
TRBV6-6	.	TRBJ2-3	TGTGCCAGCAGTTACTCGGAAAGGGGCATAGATACGCAGTATTTT	CASSYSERGIDTQYF
TRBV5-1	TRBD1	TRBJ2-7	TGCGCCAGCAGCTCAGGGGGCACCGCCTCCTACGAGCAGTACTTC	CASSSGGTASYEQYF
TRBV30	.	TRBJ1-2	TGTGCCTGGGTAACAGGGTGGTCGAGTGGCTACACCTTC	CAWVTGWSSGYTF
TRBV7-3	TRBD2	TRBJ2-3	TGTGCCAGCAGCCCAGGGTCGGGGGGTACGCAGTATTTT	CASSPGSGGTQYF
TRBV5-1	TRBD1	TRBJ1-1	TGCGCCAGCAGCCCCCGGGACAGGGACGTTCGGGTGACTTTCTTT	CASSPRDRDVRVTFF
TRBV5-4	.	TRBJ1-3	TGTGCCAGCAGCTTGGGGGGGCTTGGAAACACCATATATTTT	CASSLGGLGNTIYF
TRBV6-1	.	TRBJ1-1	TGTGCCAGCACGGAGGGTAAACTGAACACTGAAGCTTTCTTT	CASTEGKLNTEAFF
TRBV6-5	TRBD1	TRBJ1-2	TGTGCCAGCAGTCGACAGGGCTCGAGGGGCTACACCTTC	CASSRQGSRGYTF
TRBV6-5	TRBD1	TRBJ1-6	TGTGCCAGCAGTTACTCCCAGGGGGAAAATTCACCCCTCCACTTT	CASSYSQGENSPLHF